The clone carrying this T cell receptor (beta chain) was recorded once. The antigen is unknown. Germline assignment: CDR1 DFQATT and CDR2 SNEGSKA (reference sequence). The V end lost 0 bases, the J end lost 5 bases, and 1 base lay between the germline ends. The CDR3 is 10 amino acids. TCRdb's table, derived via immunoSEQ multiplex PCR, lists solely in-frame clones and lacks some. The top ten hold 7.6% of the sample, which has around 140,000 clones, 80% seen once. The source of the sample is a study of cytotoxic CD8 clonotypes in ibrutinib-treated CLL. Cryopreserved PBMCs provided approximately 2.2 micrograms of genomic DNA for the TCR beta libraries. General observations from the study: Baseline levels of clonality went above those of age-matched healthy donors and moved with circulating CD8+ T-cell counts. Clonality rose at ibrutinib response and fell back toward baseline at progression. There were few public clonotypes, and on treatment they contracted or stayed stable.

The J gene is TRBJ2-5, the V gene TRBV20-1; D not certain. The receptor comes from a human donor with chronic lymphocytic leukemia. The sample here was PBMCs, taken after 36 months of ibrutinib treatment. Here the CDR3 reads CSAREETQYF. The CDR3 coding sequence is TGCAGTGCTAGAGAGGAGACCCAGTACTTC.